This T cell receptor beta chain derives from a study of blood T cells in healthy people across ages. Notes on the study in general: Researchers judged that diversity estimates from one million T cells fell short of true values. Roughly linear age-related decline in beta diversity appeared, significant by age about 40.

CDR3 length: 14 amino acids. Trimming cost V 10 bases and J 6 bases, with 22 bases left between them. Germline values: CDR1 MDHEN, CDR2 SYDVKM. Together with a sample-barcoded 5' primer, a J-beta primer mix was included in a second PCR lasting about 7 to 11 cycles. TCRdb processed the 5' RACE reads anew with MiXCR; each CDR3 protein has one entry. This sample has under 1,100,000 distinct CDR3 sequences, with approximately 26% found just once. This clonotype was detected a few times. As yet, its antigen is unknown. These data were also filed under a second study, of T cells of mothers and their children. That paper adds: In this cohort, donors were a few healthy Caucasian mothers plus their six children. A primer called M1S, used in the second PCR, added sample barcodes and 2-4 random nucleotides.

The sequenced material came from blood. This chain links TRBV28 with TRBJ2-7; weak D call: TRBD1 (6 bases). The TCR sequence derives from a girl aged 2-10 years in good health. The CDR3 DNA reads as TGTGCCACCGAGAAACAGGGTTTGTTCGGCGAGCAGTACTTC. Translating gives CATEKQGLFGEQYF.